Below are 22 T cell receptor beta chains sequenced from a single sample in a study of T cells in Graves' hyperthyroidism and ophthalmopathy. Amplification of TCR beta CDR3 regions used RNA as the template. The TCR CDR3 was amplified in a first-round RT-PCR using the HTBI primer set. TCRdb ran MiXCR on the multiplex PCR reads and lists one entry per CDR3 protein. The sample holds about 99,000 distinct CDR3 sequences, over 45% seen once. Sequenced: blood. The receptor source for this set is a man aged 35-49 years with Graves' hyperthyroidism.

This clonotype was counted ten times or more. This rearrangement joins TRBV19 to TRBJ2-7; 9 bases line up with TRBD1. CDR1 LNHDA and CDR2 SQIVND come from the germline V gene (reference sequence). The CDR3 length is 15 residues. The trim removed 3 bases at V and 4 bases at J, leaving 7 bases unmatched. The CDR3 here is CASSIGDRGIYEQYF. CDR3 sequence (DNA): TGTGCCAGTAGTATTGGAGACAGGGGGATTTACGAGCAGTACTTC. The entire variable domain, with the rest obtained from reference TRBV19 and TRBJ2-7, is as follows: DGGITQSPKYLFRKEGQNVTLSCEQNLNHDAMYWYRQDPGQGLRLIYYSQIVNDFQKGDIAEGYSVSREKKESFPLTVTSAQKNPTAFYLCASSIGDRGIYEQYFGPGTRLTVT.

The V and J genes are TRBV10-3 and TRBJ1-2; no reliable D call. V lost 4 bases and J 0 bases, leaving 0 bases between the germline ends. Germline loops: CDR1 ENHRY, CDR2 SYGVKD. The CDR3 contains 11 residues. CDR3 in amino acids: CAISANYGYTF. CDR3 DNA sequence: TGTGCCATCAGTGCTAACTATGGCTACACCTTC.

The chain is built from TRBV7-9 and TRBJ2-7, with 8 bases identical to TRBD1. Germline trimming cut 0 bases from V and 7 bases from J; bases unmatched to any gene: 8. This CDR3 is built from 15 residues. Per the germline V gene, CDR1 is SEHNR and CDR2 is FQNEAQ (reference sequence). CDR3 in DNA: TGTGCCAGCAGCTTAGCTGGGGCAGGGGGCGAAGAGCAGTACTTC. Translated: CASSLAGAGGEEQYF.

This clonotype was seen at least ten times. This chain connects TRBV2 to TRBJ1-5, with no clear D. Trimming left V 2 bases short and J 2 bases short, with 13 bases between. The germline V gene encodes CDR1 SNHLY and CDR2 FYNNEI. There are 16 residues in the CDR3. Written as DNA, the CDR3 is TGTGCCAGCAGTGAATTGTCAGGTGGAGGCAATCAGCCCCAGCATTTT. Translating it yields CASSELSGGGNQPQHF.

The table lists this clonotype with many counts. The rearrangement links TRBV6-1 to TRBJ1-1; D perhaps matches TRBD1 (5 bases). V was shortened by 2 bases and J by 8 bases, with 15 bases between the two germline ends. Looked up from germline, CDR1 is MNHNS and CDR2 is SASEGT. The CDR3 contains 14 residues. The CDR3 sequence: CASSERGGPTEAFF. As DNA, the CDR3 is TGTGCCAGCAGTGAACGGGGGGGACCGACAGAAGCTTTCTTT.

This clonotype was counted at least ten times. CDR3 DNA sequence: TGCGCCAGCAGCCCGGGAGGCTTCACAGATACGCAGTATTTT. Translating gives CASSPGGFTDTQYF. The chain recombines TRBV5-1 with TRBJ2-3, with 7 nucleotides matching TRBD2. The ends lost 4 bases at V and 2 bases at J; junction bases unmatched: 4. The CDR3 runs to 14 residues. The germline V gene encodes CDR1 SGHRS and CDR2 YFSETQ.

This clonotype was detected many times. This rearrangement joins TRBV7-9 to TRBJ2-3; possible D gene TRBD2, 6 bases. The germline CDR1 and CDR2 sequences are SEHNR and FQNEAQ (reference sequence). The CDR3 loop spans 13 amino acids. V gave up 6 bases and J gave up 1 base, with 8 bases separating them. The CDR3 DNA reads as TGTGCCAGCAGTCCTAGCGGCACAGATACGCAGTATTTT. This codes for CASSPSGTDTQYF.

This clonotype has ten or more counts. The V call is TRBV6-1, the J call TRBJ2-3; TRBD1 agrees at 7 bases. Unmatched junction bases numbered 3, after V lost 4 bases and J lost 2 bases. CDR1 and CDR2 from the germline V gene are MNHNS and SASEGT. This CDR3 has 14 residues. This chain's CDR3 is CASSGGGDTDTQYF. CDR3 DNA sequence: TGTGCCAGCAGTGGAGGGGGCGACACAGATACGCAGTATTTT.

V usage is TRBV7-8 and J usage is TRBJ2-3; D gene uncertain. Germline CDR1 and CDR2: SGHVS and FQNEAQ. The CDR3 contains 13 residues. This chain's CDR3 is CALSRGVKDTQYF. The CDR3 nucleotides are TGTGCGTTATCCCGTGGGGTTAAAGATACGCAGTATTTT.

The chain combines TRBV2 with TRBJ1-1; tentatively, D is TRBD1 (5 bases). CDR1 is SNHLY and CDR2 is FYNNEI in the germline V gene. V was cut by 5 bases and J by 6 bases, with 7 bases left in between. The CDR3 is made up of 11 amino acids. Written as DNA, the CDR3 is TGTGCCAGCAGTCTCAGGGCTGAAGCTTTCTTT. Translation: CASSLRAEAFF.

This rearrangement joins TRBV10-3 to TRBJ2-3; the D is unclear. There are 13 residues in the CDR3. The germline V gene has CDR1 ENHRY and CDR2 SYGVKD. The V end was cut by 8 bases, the J end by 9 bases, with 18 bases between. The CDR3 sequence: CAIPDLGFQTQYF. CDR3 nucleotides: TGTGCCATCCCTGACCTAGGCTTTCAGACGCAGTATTTT.

This clonotype was recorded a few times. Since a much larger clone is just one base distant, this may be a read error. The rearrangement joins TRBV11-2 to TRBJ1-4; 10 bases line up with TRBD1. The J segment lost 8 bases and the V segment lost 5 bases, leaving 11 bases of the junction unmatched. The CDR3 spans 16 residues. Germline CDR1 is SGHAT and CDR2 is FQNNGV. The CDR3 coding sequence is TGTGCCAGCAGCCCTAGGGAAGGGACAGGGGACGAAAAACTGTTTTTT. Protein: CASSPREGTGDEKLFF.

The chain uses TRBV7-2 and TRBJ1-2; 9 bases are a match to TRBD1. The CDR3 is 14 residues long. CDR1 is SGHTA and CDR2 is FQGNSA in the germline V gene. V gave up 2 bases and J gave up 8 bases; unmatched junction bases: 6. CDR3 protein: CASSLIQGAWGYTF. DNA of the CDR3: TGTGCCAGCAGCTTAATACAGGGGGCTTGGGGCTACACCTTC.

This clonotype was picked up many times. The chain employs TRBV12-3 or TRBV12-4 and TRBJ2-7; D is uncertain. CDR3 length: 12 residues. V was pared by 3 bases and J by 3 bases, with 6 bases between. Here the CDR3 DNA reads TGTGCCAGCAGTTTGTACCTCTACGAGCAGTACTTC. Protein product: CASSLYLYEQYF.

This chain uses TRBV24-1 with TRBJ1-3; D is ambiguous. Deletions cut 3 bases from V and 10 bases from J, with 0 bases between. This CDR3 comprises 9 residues. Germline CDR1 KGHDR, CDR2 SFDVKD. The CDR3 spells CATSDTIYF. Written as DNA, the CDR3 is TGTGCCACCAGTGATACCATATATTTT.

This clonotype has more than one count but fewer than ten. This chain uses TRBV15 with TRBJ2-6; no clear D. The ends were cut back, 11 bases at V and 3 bases at J, with 8 bases in the middle. Germline-derived CDR1 and CDR2 are LNHNV and YYDKDF (reference sequence). The CDR3 is made up of 12 amino acids. The DNA of the CDR3 is TGTGCCTGGCAGAGTGGGGCCAACGTCCTGACTTTC. It is translated as CAWQSGANVLTF.

This clonotype was picked up many times. This rearrangement joins TRBV5-6 to TRBJ1-6; D gene unclear. The germline gives CDR1 SGHDT, CDR2 YYEEEE. Trimming left V 0 bases short and J 10 bases short, with 17 bases between. The CDR3 contains 16 residues. CDR3 bases: TGTGCCAGCAGCTTGGCAGGTCGCTTTCCTGGGTCACCCCTCCACTTT. This encodes CASSLAGRFPGSPLHF.

The chain has TRBV7-9 and TRBJ2-3, with D perhaps assigned TRBD1 or TRBD2 (5 bases each). This CDR3 has 15 residues. CDR1 is SEHNR and CDR2 is FQNEAQ in the germline V gene (reference sequence). V lost 6 bases, J lost 11 bases, and 24 bases lay in between. CDR3 coding DNA: TGTGCCAGCAGGCCTGGGACCGCTTGGACCGGGGAGCAGTATTTT. It is translated as CASRPGTAWTGEQYF.

On this clonotype: One junction end does not reproduce the germline sequence, and a read error may be involved. The chain carries TRBV15 and TRBJ2-7, with 9 bases lining up with TRBD1. The CDR3 runs to 16 residues. From germline, CDR1 is LNHNV and CDR2 YYDKDF (reference sequence). The CDR3 coding sequence is TGTGTCACCAGCAGAGGGGGACAGGGTTTGATGGGGGAGCAGTACTTC. This encodes CVTSRGGQGLMGEQYF.

The chain carries TRBV7-9 and TRBJ1-5; the match to TRBD1 covers 8 bases. The junction had 7 bases not matched to a gene; V was cut back by 2 bases and J by 7 bases. This CDR3 spans 15 amino acids. The germline V gene has CDR1 SEHNR and CDR2 FQNEAQ (reference sequence). In nucleotides, the CDR3 is TGTGCCAGCAGCTTACAGGGGGCCCAGGCCCAGCCCCAGCATTTT. This encodes CASSLQGAQAQPQHF.

This clonotype came up many times. The chain links TRBV6-4 to TRBJ1-2; 8 bases align to TRBD1. CDR3 length equals 16 residues. CDR1 MRHNA and CDR2 SNTAGT come from the germline V gene. With V trimmed by 6 bases and J by 2 bases, 11 bases remained unmatched. As DNA, the CDR3 is TGTGCCAGCAGAGACAGGGGATCAGCGGCCAACTATGGCTACACCTTC. Translated: CASRDRGSAANYGYTF.

This rearrangement joins TRBV20-1 to TRBJ1-2; D may be TRBD1 (5 bases). The V gene lost 3 bases and the J gene lost 3 bases, with 11 bases spanning the gap. This CDR3 region has 13 residues. From germline, CDR1 is DFQATT and CDR2 SNEGSKA (reference sequence). The CDR3 protein is CSARGTSDYGYTF. DNA for the CDR3: TGCAGTGCTAGGGGGACTTCGGACTATGGCTACACCTTC.